This TCR beta chain emerged from a study of cytomegalovirus exposure and HLA in healthy donors. The wider study: Approximately 190 million T cells yielded 100 million to 130 million unique TCR beta sequences, as an earlier analysis found.

The CDR3 has 15 amino acids. V was pared by 0 bases and J by 4 bases, with 12 bases between. Per germline, CDR1 MNHEY and CDR2 SVGAGI. PCR used 60 Vbeta primers and 13 Jbeta primers. This table comes from immunoSEQ multiplex PCR, and its TCRdb copy is limited to in-frame clones, with some not included. The sample holds around 150,000 clones; approximately 70% are singletons and the top ten take 7% to 7.5%. The chain has TRBV6-5 and TRBJ1-1; D is unresolved. Input material: PBMCs. This receptor was obtained from a man aged 35 to 55 in good health and CMV-seropositive. CDR3 coding DNA: TGTGCCAGCAGTTACTCCCGGGGAAGGACCACTGAAGCTTTCTTT. Protein sequence: CASSYSRGRTTEAFF.